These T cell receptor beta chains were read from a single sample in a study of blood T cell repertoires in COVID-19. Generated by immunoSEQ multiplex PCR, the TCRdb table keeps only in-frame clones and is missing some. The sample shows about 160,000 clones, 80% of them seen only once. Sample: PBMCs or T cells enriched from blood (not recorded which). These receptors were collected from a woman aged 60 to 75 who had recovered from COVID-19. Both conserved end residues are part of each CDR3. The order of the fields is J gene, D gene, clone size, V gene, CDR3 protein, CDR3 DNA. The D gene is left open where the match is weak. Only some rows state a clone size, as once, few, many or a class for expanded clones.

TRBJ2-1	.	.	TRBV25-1	CASSPDRTSQGEQFF	TGTGCCAGCAGTCCCGACCGGACATCCCAGGGTGAGCAGTTCTTC
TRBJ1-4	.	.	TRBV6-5	CASSNLQGEKLFF	TGTGCCAGCAGTAACCTACAGGGTGAAAAACTGTTTTTT
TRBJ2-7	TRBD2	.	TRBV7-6	CASSETSGGAHEQYF	TGTGCCAGCAGCGAAACTAGCGGGGGGGCCCACGAGCAGTACTTC
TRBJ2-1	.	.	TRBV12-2	CASRLYPKRGDYNEQFF	TGTGCAAGTCGCTTATACCCTAAGCGGGGGGACTACAATGAGCAGTTCTTC
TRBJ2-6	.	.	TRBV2	CASAPNGANVLTF	TGTGCCAGCGCGCCGAACGGGGCCAACGTCCTGACTTTC
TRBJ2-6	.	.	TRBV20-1	CSASPFEGYGANVLTF	TGCAGTGCTAGTCCGTTCGAGGGTTACGGGGCCAACGTCCTGACTTTC
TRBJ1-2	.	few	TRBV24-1	CATKDRFNYGYTF	TGTGCCACCAAGGACAGATTTAACTATGGCTACACCTTC
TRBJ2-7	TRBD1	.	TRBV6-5	CASSPQTGSSYEQYF	TGTGCCAGCAGTCCACAGACAGGGTCTTCCTACGAGCAGTACTTC
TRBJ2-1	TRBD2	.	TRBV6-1	CASSAKGSLAGGRSYNEQFF	TGTGCCAGCAGTGCGAAGGGCAGTCTAGCGGGGGGTCGCTCCTACAATGAGCAGTTCTTC
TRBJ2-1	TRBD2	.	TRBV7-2	CASSLLRGGHREQFF	TGTGCCAGCAGCTTATTGCGGGGGGGACATAGGGAGCAGTTCTTC
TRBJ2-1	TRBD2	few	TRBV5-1	CASSLVVAGYEQFF	TGCGCCAGCAGCTTGGTGGTAGCGGGGTATGAGCAGTTCTTC
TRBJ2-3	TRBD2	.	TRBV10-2	CASRDLAGLTDTQYF	TGCGCCAGCAGAGACCTAGCGGGGCTTACAGATACGCAGTATTTT
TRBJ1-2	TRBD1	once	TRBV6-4	CASRPGTGGYYGYTF	TGTGCCAGCAGGCCCGGGACAGGGGGTTACTATGGCTACACCTTC
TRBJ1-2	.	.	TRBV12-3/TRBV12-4	CASSPTATYGYTF	TGTGCCAGCAGCCCGACAGCGACCTATGGCTACACCTTC
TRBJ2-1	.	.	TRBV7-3	CASSLGPANEQFF	TGTGCCAGCAGCTTGGGGCCGGCCAATGAGCAGTTCTTC
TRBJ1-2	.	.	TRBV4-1	CASSQSRGVRSYGYTF	TGCGCCAGCAGCCAATCCAGGGGAGTCCGGTCGTATGGCTACACCTTC
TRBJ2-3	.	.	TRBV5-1	CASSVTASTDTQYF	TGCGCCAGCAGCGTGACAGCTAGCACAGATACGCAGTATTTT
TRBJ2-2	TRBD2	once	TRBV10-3	CAISPTSGGLSAGELFF	TGTGCCATCAGTCCGACTAGCGGGGGGTTGTCGGCCGGGGAGCTGTTTTTT
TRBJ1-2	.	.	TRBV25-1	CASTLGDRYGYTF	TGTGCCAGCACCCTAGGCGACCGCTATGGCTACACCTTC
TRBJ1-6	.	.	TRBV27	CASSLLTFPSPLHF	TGTGCCAGCAGTTTGTTAACATTCCCCTCACCCCTCCACTTT
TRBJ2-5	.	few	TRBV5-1	CASSSALGEETQYF	TGCGCCAGCAGCTCGGCCCTAGGCGAGGAGACCCAGTACTTC
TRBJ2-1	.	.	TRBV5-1	CASFSPSWVTRDEQFF	TGCGCCAGCTTCTCCCCGTCGTGGGTGACCCGGGATGAGCAGTTCTTC
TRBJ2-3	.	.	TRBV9	CASSPTTSQSTQYF	TGTGCCAGCAGCCCCACGACTAGTCAGAGTACGCAGTATTTT
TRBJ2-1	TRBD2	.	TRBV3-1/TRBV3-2	CASSLGLADEQFF	TGTGCCAGCAGCCTCGGACTAGCCGACGAGCAGTTCTTC
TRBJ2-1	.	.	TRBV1	CTSSQDKAGGPPEQFF	TGCACCAGCAGCCAAGATAAGGCGGGGGGGCCGCCTGAGCAGTTCTTC
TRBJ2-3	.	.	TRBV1	CTSSHPAGGSTDTQYF	TGCACCAGCAGCCATCCAGCGGGGGGGAGCACAGATACGCAGTATTTT
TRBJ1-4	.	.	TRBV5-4	CASSFDRRNEKLFF	TGTGCCAGCAGCTTTGACAGGAGGAATGAAAAACTGTTTTTT